This T cell receptor (beta chain) was identified in a study of T cell responses to AZD1222 COVID-19 vaccine. Concerning this clone: Its antigen is still unknown.

Study-wide results and limits: Only a handful of AZD1222 recipients, more than 5 in all, had baseline seropositivity.

Here immunoSEQ multiplex PCR was the method, and the copy in TCRdb shows in-frame clones only, minus some. The profile shows 120,000 or so clones, around 90% of them singletons. Looked up from germline, CDR1 is MNHEY and CDR2 is SMNVEV (reference sequence). The germline V and J ends were trimmed by 5 bases and 0 bases, with 10 bases remaining between them. The CDR3 is 15 amino acids. J is TRBJ2-2 and V is TRBV27, with no clear D. The origin of this receptor is an adult in good health. This material consisted of peripheral blood, taken on day 0 of AZD1222 vaccination. This CDR3 reads CASSAYLANTGELFF. CDR3 bases: TGTGCCAGCAGTGCCTATCTAGCGAACACCGGGGAGCTGTTTTTT.